A single sample is the source of the 4 T cell receptor beta chains below, sequenced in a study of vaccination and CD4 T cells after COVID-19. Sample treatment: roughly 10-day PBMC culture with coronavirus spike peptide pools or control peptides (ViraFEST assay). These TCRs' antigens remain unknown. With the Oncomine TCR Beta short-read assay, DNA from cultured CD4+ T cells was sequenced. Each CDR3 protein gets one entry after TCRdb re-called the PCR reads with MiXCR. In the table there are 13,000 to 15,000 distinct CDR3 sequences, around 46% of which are singletons. The sample comprised cultured CD4+ T cells from blood. These receptors were obtained from a human donor with COVID-19.

The genes are TRBV6-1 and TRBJ1-5; 10 nucleotides align to TRBD1. J was trimmed by 6 bases and V by 5 bases; bases with no gene match: 4. Germline values: CDR1 MNHNS, CDR2 SASEGT. CDR3 length: 14 residues. CDR3 sequence (DNA): TGTGCCAGCAGTCTCGACAGGGGGCTTCAGCCCCAGCATTTT. Translating it yields CASSLDRGLQPQHF.

The chain has TRBV20-1 and TRBJ2-7; 7 bases are shared with TRBD1. The CDR3 is 13 amino acids. Losses at the gene ends were 6 bases for V and 3 bases for J; bases not matched to a gene: 8. Germline values: CDR1 DFQATT, CDR2 SNEGSKA (reference sequence). The CDR3 sequence: CSAETGRYYEQYF. The CDR3 DNA is TGCAGTGCAGAGACAGGGAGATACTACGAGCAGTACTTC.

V is TRBV7-6 and J is TRBJ2-7; 8 bases match TRBD2. Germline V gives CDR1 SGHVS, CDR2 FNYEAQ. CDR3 length: 14 residues. The junction had 5 bases not matched to a gene; V was cut back by 4 bases and J by 3 bases. CDR3 residues: CASSSASGGYEQYF. Here the CDR3 DNA reads TGTGCCAGCAGCTCCGCAAGCGGGGGCTACGAGCAGTACTTC.

This clonotype was counted between two and nine times. The chain carries TRBV19 and TRBJ2-6, with D possibly being TRBD1 (6 bases). This CDR3 is built from 19 residues. The germline CDR1 and CDR2 sequences are LNHDA and SQIVND (reference sequence). V lost 11 bases to trimming and J lost 0 bases, with 26 bases between them. CDR3: CASQDPRQARVSGANVLTF. The CDR3 nucleotides read TGTGCCTCCCAGGACCCGCGACAGGCCAGGGTCTCTGGGGCCAACGTCCTGACTTTC. Full variable domain (rest looked up from reference TRBV19 and TRBJ2-6): DGGITQSPKYLFRKEGQNVTLSCEQNLNHDAMYWYRQDPGQGLRLIYYSQIVNDFQKGDIAEGYSVSREKKESFPLTVTSAQKNPTAFYLCASQDPRQARVSGANVLTFGAGSRLTVL.